A selection of T cell receptor beta chains follows, all from one sample in a study of T cells expressing NK-cell markers. TCRdb re-analyzed the 5' RACE reads; it lists each CDR3 protein once, without DNA. This table lists about 430,000 distinct CDR3 sequences. Sequenced: blood T cells: a sorted CD56 or NKG2C T cell subset, CD4+ or CD8+ T cells, or bulk PBMC T cells (not recorded which). The source of these receptors is a woman aged 45 to 65 in good health. The CDR3 runs from the conserved cysteine through the conserved F or W.

J,V,length,CDR3
TRBJ1-5,TRBV24-1,16,CATSEPGQGYNQPQHF
TRBJ2-2,TRBV7-3,13,CASSALLGGELFF
TRBJ2-7,TRBV10-3,17,CAISETLAGGDSYEQYF
TRBJ2-1,TRBV10-2,15,CASMSSERGNNEQFF
TRBJ2-1,TRBV12-3/TRBV12-4,21,CASSFFGRGLAGGRSYNEQFF
TRBJ2-5,TRBV20-1,16,CSAKSLGQGDGETQYF
TRBJ2-1,TRBV28,14,CASSIERAYNEQFF
TRBJ2-7,TRBV29-1,14,CSVVPSGRTHEQYF
TRBJ2-3,TRBV18,16,CASSLTWTASTDTQYF
TRBJ1-2,TRBV28,21,CASSFLRTRVPGSHANYGYTF
TRBJ2-1,TRBV11-2,16,CASSPVQGFSYNEQFF
TRBJ1-5,TRBV6-2/TRBV6-3,15,CASSDAQGSNQPQHF
TRBJ2-1,TRBV7-2,11,CASSPRDYHFF
TRBJ2-3,TRBV11-2,14,CASSLVGSPDTQYF
TRBJ2-6,TRBV19,16,CASSIDPGVGANVLTF
TRBJ1-1,TRBV6-5,15,CASSFLMPERAEAFF
TRBJ2-7,TRBV19,14,CASSMSLASYEQYF
TRBJ1-2,TRBV2,15,CASSELKGRNYGYTF
TRBJ2-1,TRBV2,15,CASSEEREAYNEQFF
TRBJ2-1,TRBV15,15,CATSRRTSGYNEQFF
TRBJ2-1,TRBV18,12,CASSPPSNEQFF
TRBJ2-5,TRBV3-1,15,CASSQVWTGEETQYF
TRBJ2-4,TRBV29-1,14,CSVRETLAKNIQYF
TRBJ2-7,TRBV25-1,14,CASSEYLPLSEQYF
TRBJ2-1,TRBV7-9,14,CASSFGLPPDEQFF
TRBJ2-1,TRBV24-1,18,CATSDTFGTSGFYNEQFF
TRBJ1-1,TRBV14,14,CAFPGALMNTEAFF
TRBJ2-2,TRBV18,15,CASSQEQGITGELFF
TRBJ2-2,TRBV3-1,19,CASSQQAGPQVANTGELFF
TRBJ2-3,TRBV29-1,16,CSVLPSGTMESDTQYF
TRBJ2-1,TRBV10-3,15,CAISDRQGFYNEQFF
TRBJ2-7,TRBV3-1,15,CASSPLAGGSYEQYF
TRBJ2-1,TRBV12-5,15,CASGFPSGSGDEQFF
TRBJ2-7,TRBV11-2,14,CASSSQGPAYEQYF
TRBJ1-4,TRBV5-1,17,CASSSGQGRPTNEKLFF
TRBJ2-1,TRBV19,13,CASSKRADNEQFF
TRBJ2-3,TRBV11-2,16,CASRVSGKPGGDTQYF
TRBJ1-6,TRBV10-3,14,CAISLSGGASPLHF
TRBJ2-7,TRBV5-1,15,CASSSYRTLSYEQYF
TRBJ2-2,TRBV11-2,15,CASTVTGSVTGELFF
TRBJ2-3,TRBV5-1,14,CASSLGGTADTQYF
TRBJ2-5,TRBV10-3,13,CAIGAGRAETQYF
TRBJ2-1,TRBV12-1,16,CASSFGKVKSYNEQFF
TRBJ2-7,TRBV6-6,15,CASRRRDRGLSEQYF
TRBJ2-1,TRBV6-1,12,CASSRTGDEQFF
TRBJ1-3,TRBV19,14,CATSFRGTGNTIYF
TRBJ2-3,TRBV5-1,16,CASKTGGTSLTDTQYF
TRBJ2-6,TRBV7-7,14,CASSPTDRSNVLTF
TRBJ1-3,TRBV6-5,13,CAVRGGSGNTIYF